The 19 T cell receptor beta chains below were found in one sample sequenced in a study of cytomegalovirus exposure and HLA in healthy donors. Data came from immunoSEQ multiplex PCR; TCRdb stores just in-frame clones and leaves some out. The profile shows some 110,000 clones, roughly 88% of them singletons. The sequencing sample was made of PBMCs. These receptors were collected from a man in his late teens or twenties in good health and CMV-seronegative.

This sequence joins TRBV7-2 and TRBJ2-1, with D maybe TRBD2 (5 bases). The CDR3 has 17 amino acids. Trimming pared 0 bases from V and 0 bases from J, leaving 12 bases between. The germline V gene encodes CDR1 SGHTA and CDR2 FQGNSA. CDR3 nucleotide sequence: TGTGCCAGCAGCTTAGCGGGAGTCCTAAGCTCCTACAATGAGCAGTTCTTC. Residues: CASSLAGVLSSYNEQFF. Combining the CDR3 with reference TRBV7-2 and TRBJ2-1 gives the whole variable domain GAGVSQSPSNKVTEKGKDVELRCDPISGHTALYWYRQSLGQGLEFLIYFQGNSAPDKSGLPSDRFSAERTGGSVSTLTIQRTQQEDSAVYLCASSLAGVLSSYNEQFFGPGTRLTVL.

This clone appeared once. The CDR3 region has the DNA TGTGCCAGCAGCTTAGCGGAGGACAGGGCGGTTGGGTACTTC. It codes for CASSLAEDRAVGYF. The V call is TRBV11-2, the J call TRBJ2-7; 8 nucleotides line up with TRBD1. The J segment lost 12 bases and the V segment lost 1 base, leaving 11 bases of the junction unmatched. Germline assignment: CDR1 SGHAT and CDR2 FQNNGV. This CDR3 is 14 amino acids long.

The gene calls are TRBV11-1 and TRBJ1-2; D perhaps matches TRBD1 (5 bases). This CDR3 contains 15 residues. V was pared by 0 bases and J by 5 bases, with 13 bases between. In germline, CDR1 is SGHAT, CDR2 FQDESV (reference sequence). Here the CDR3 DNA reads TGTGCCAGCAGCTTAGCCCCGGACGGGGGATATGGCTACACCTTC. The encoded protein is CASSLAPDGGYGYTF. The complete variable domain, with remaining parts taken from reference TRBV11-1 and TRBJ1-2, reads EAEVAQSPRYKITEKSQAVAFWCDPISGHATLYWYRQILGQGPELLVQFQDESVVDDSQLPKDRFSAERLKGVDSTLKIQPAELGDSAMYLCASSLAPDGGYGYTFGSGTRLTVV.

The chain employs TRBV5-1 and TRBJ1-4; D perhaps matches TRBD1 (5 bases). The germline V gene has CDR1 SGHRS and CDR2 YFSETQ. This CDR3 is 15 amino acids long. V gave up 4 bases and J gave up 3 bases, with 13 bases separating them. The CDR3 is CASSGVGQSNEKLFF. CDR3 nucleotides: TGCGCCAGCAGCGGGGTGGGGCAATCTAATGAAAAACTGTTTTTT.

This clone was seen a single time. The rearrangement uses TRBV4-1 and TRBJ2-1; 8 bases align to TRBD2. CDR1 and CDR2 (germline): MGHRA, YSYEKL. Trimming cost V 3 bases and J 9 bases; bases outside gene matches: 13. This CDR3 is built from 16 residues. CDR3 sequence (DNA): TGCGCCAGCAGCCAGGTAGGACTAGCCGGGGAAAGTGAGCAGTTCTTC. Translated: CASSQVGLAGESEQFF.

The chain is built from TRBV7-9 and TRBJ1-2; the D is unclear. Looked up from germline, CDR1 is SEHNR and CDR2 is FQNEAQ (reference sequence). The CDR3 is made up of 11 amino acids. Trimming took off 4 bases at V and 8 bases at J, with 8 bases between the two ends. The CDR3 bases are TGTGCCAGCAGCTCGAGGAGCGGCTACACCTTC. Protein: CASSSRSGYTF. Looking up the rest from reference TRBV7-9 and TRBJ1-2 gives the full variable domain: DTGVSQNPRHKITKRGQNVTFRCDPISEHNRLYWYRQTLGQGPEFLTYFQNEAQLEKSRLLSDRFSAERPKGSFSTLEIQRTEQGDSAMYLCASSSRSGYTFGSGTRLTVV.

This clone was picked up a small number of times. The V call is TRBV7-9, the J call TRBJ1-2, with TRBD1 matching over 9 bases. The V and J ends lost 3 bases and 0 bases, in that order; junction bases with no gene match: 8. The CDR3 contains 17 residues. CDR1 is SEHNR and CDR2 is FQNEAQ in the germline V gene (reference sequence). The CDR3, as DNA: TGTGCCAGCAGCTTGGGACAGGGAAATCCTACTAACTATGGCTACACCTTC. It encodes CASSLGQGNPTNYGYTF.

V and J are TRBV6-6 and TRBJ2-1; TRBD1 matches at 10 bases. Trimming cost V 5 bases and J 7 bases; bases outside gene matches: 8. The V gene's germline CDR1 is MNHNY and CDR2 SVGAGI (reference sequence). The CDR3 covers 15 residues. CDR3 nucleotides: TGTGCCAGCAGTCACTTTCGACAGGGGGCGAATGAGCAGTTCTTC. It encodes CASSHFRQGANEQFF.

The chain recombines TRBV5-4 with TRBJ2-7; 8 bases line up with TRBD1. The V gene's germline CDR1 is SGHNT and CDR2 YYREEE (reference sequence). This CDR3 contains 15 residues. J lost 2 bases, V lost 5 bases, and 9 bases had no gene match. The CDR3: CASSLRTGYTYEQYF. The CDR3 DNA sequence: TGTGCCAGCAGTCTTCGGACAGGGTATACCTACGAGCAGTACTTC.

The rearrangement uses TRBV9 and TRBJ2-5; D is uncertain. This CDR3 is built from 13 residues. CDR1 and CDR2 from the germline V gene are SGDLS and YYNGEE. Trimming left V 0 bases short and J 3 bases short, with 6 bases between. DNA of the CDR3: TGTGCCAGCAGCGTAGATCGTAAAGAGACCCAGTACTTC. Its translation is CASSVDRKETQYF.

There are a few counts of this clone. The chain employs TRBV4-2 and TRBJ1-2, with D hard to call. The germline CDR1 and CDR2 sequences are LGHNA and YNFKEQ. This CDR3 is built from 13 residues. The V and J ends lost 1 base and 4 bases respectively, with 7 bases between them. The CDR3 region is CASSQGGLYGYTF. The CDR3 nucleotides read TGTGCCAGCAGCCAAGGCGGCCTCTATGGCTACACCTTC.

This clone came up once. The gene calls are TRBV7-8 and TRBJ1-2; perhaps TRBD1 as D (6 bases). The germline CDR1 and CDR2 sequences are SGHVS and FQNEAQ. V was cut by 0 bases and J by 7 bases, with 15 bases left in between. The CDR3 is 15 amino acids. DNA for the CDR3: TGTGCCAGCAGCTTAGCTACAGGGAGTTTTTCTGGCTACACCTTC. Its translation: CASSLATGSFSGYTF.

V gene TRBV10-2 combines with J gene TRBJ1-5; 9 bases are a match to TRBD1. The germline V gene encodes CDR1 WSHSY and CDR2 SAAADI. This CDR3 contains 14 residues. The junction had 6 bases not matched to a gene; V was cut back by 5 bases and J by 7 bases. CDR3 amino acids: CASSTDRGKQPQHF. The CDR3 DNA sequence: TGCGCCAGCAGTACGGACAGGGGAAAACAGCCCCAGCATTTT.

The CDR3 is CASSPDTSSTDTQYF. The DNA for the CDR3 is TGTGCCAGTAGTCCCGACACCTCTAGCACAGATACGCAGTATTTT. V is TRBV19 and J is TRBJ2-3, with D uncertain. Trimming removed 5 bases at V and 0 bases at J, with 12 bases between. CDR3 length equals 15 residues. Germline V CDR1 and CDR2: LNHDA, SQIVND (reference sequence).

V gene TRBV11-2 combines with J gene TRBJ1-4; TRBD1 matches at 11 bases. Germline CDR1 and CDR2: SGHAT and FQNNGV. Unmatched junction bases numbered 6, after V lost 5 bases and J lost 7 bases. The CDR3 has 15 amino acids. The CDR3 protein is CASSVAGTGGEKLFF. The DNA of the CDR3 is TGTGCCAGCAGCGTAGCCGGGACAGGGGGTGAAAAACTGTTTTTT.

V gene TRBV4-1 combines with J gene TRBJ1-5; TRBD1 agrees at 8 bases. The V segment lost 1 base and the J segment 3 bases; nucleotides outside the gene matches: 2. The V gene's germline CDR1 is MGHRA and CDR2 YSYEKL. There are 15 residues in the CDR3. CDR3 DNA: TGCGCCAGCAGCCAAGTGGACAGGGACAATCAGCCCCAGCATTTT. This codes for CASSQVDRDNQPQHF.

V gene TRBV5-1 combines with J gene TRBJ2-7; 7 bases fit TRBD2. CDR1 SGHRS and CDR2 YFSETQ come from the germline V gene. CDR3 length: 16 amino acids. Trimming at V came to 0 bases and at J to 0 bases, leaving 6 bases not matched to a gene. CDR3 nucleotides: TGCGCCAGCAGCTTGGCCGGGGGGTTTCCCTCCTACGAGCAGTACTTC. Its protein is CASSLAGGFPSYEQYF. Supplemented by reference TRBV5-1 and TRBJ2-7, the full variable domain reads KAGVTQTPRYLIKTRGQQVTLSCSPISGHRSVSWYQQTPGQGLQFLFEYFSETQRNKGNFPGRFSGRQFSNSRSEMNVSTLELGDSALYLCASSLAGGFPSYEQYFGPGTRLTVT.

In this sample, this clone turned up once. The gene calls are TRBV27 and TRBJ2-6; tentative D call: TRBD2 (5 bases). Germline V gene lookup returns CDR1 MNHEY and CDR2 SMNVEV (reference sequence). The CDR3 has 16 residues. The ends were cut back, 4 bases at V and 0 bases at J, with 10 bases in the middle. The CDR3 here is CASSSWESSGANVLTF. The CDR3 region has the DNA TGTGCCAGCAGTTCCTGGGAGAGCTCTGGGGCCAACGTCCTGACTTTC.

The chain recombines TRBV7-9 with TRBJ2-1, with D perhaps matching TRBD2 (7 bases). The CDR3 sequence is 14 residues long. CDR1 and CDR2 (germline): SEHNR, FQNEAQ (reference sequence). V lost 5 bases and J lost 7, with 15 bases in between. This chain's CDR3 is CASSQGGARNEQFF. In nucleotides, the CDR3 is TGTGCCAGCAGCCAAGGGGGGGCTAGAAATGAGCAGTTCTTC.